Listed below are T cell receptor beta chains from one sample, sequenced in a study of T cell repertoires in cytomegalovirus infection. TCRdb reprocessed the reads via MiXCR and lists one record per CDR3 protein. Among tens of thousands of distinct CDR3 sequences, roughly 20% were seen once, and the ten largest hold under 75%. These receptors' targets are unknown. Material: CD8+ T cells from cultured PBMCs, obtained from culture after CMV antigen stimulation. These receptors originate from a human donor in good health (CMV status not recorded). Some clones in this sample may be carry-over from other donors' samples. Each CDR3 is given without its conserved first and last residue.

V: TRBV7-8
J: TRBJ2-1
CDR3: ASSAWTSTYNEQF

V: TRBV7-3
J: TRBJ2-1
CDR3: ASSPRTSGRVGEQF

V: TRBV12-3/TRBV12-4
J: TRBJ2-1
CDR3: ATSSYNEQF

V: TRBV7-2
J: TRBJ2-7
CDR3: ASSHNLGYEQY

V: TRBV7-8
J: TRBJ1-1
CDR3: ASSFKSRVTAEAF

V: TRBV10-3
J: TRBJ2-5
CDR3: AISDSETQY

V: TRBV7-2
J: TRBJ1-2
CDR3: ASSLRWRDYGYT

V: TRBV7-9
J: TRBJ2-2
CDR3: ASSLERTATGTGELF

V: TRBV7-2
J: TRBJ2-7
CDR3: ASSSDASSYEQY

V: TRBV7-9
J: TRBJ1-2
CDR3: ASSQGGQIVYGYT

V: TRBV7-9
J: TRBJ1-5
CDR3: ASSFAGGRQPQH

V: TRBV15
J: TRBJ1-1
CDR3: ATSPGTANTEAF

V: TRBV7-2
J: TRBJ2-5
CDR3: ASSLRRRGNREETQY

V: TRBV7-6
J: TRBJ2-6
CDR3: ASSLRAAQEPYSGANVLT

V: TRBV19
J: TRBJ2-1
CDR3: ASSVGFAFRQWGEQF

V: TRBV5-5
J: TRBJ2-1
CDR3: ASRQGSVSSYNEQF

V: TRBV4-1
J: TRBJ1-5
CDR3: ASSQDPGNGNQPQH

V: TRBV7-8
J: TRBJ2-7
CDR3: ASSLVQAAGARHEQY

V: TRBV12-3/TRBV12-4
J: TRBJ2-2
CDR3: ASSFTSQGRSGELF

V: TRBV12-3/TRBV12-4
J: TRBJ2-1
CDR3: ASRPGTSGGVNEQF

V: TRBV12-3/TRBV12-4
J: TRBJ2-6
CDR3: ASSSSNSGANVLT

V: TRBV6-2/TRBV6-3
J: TRBJ2-7
CDR3: ASSYTLRAYEQY

V: TRBV12-3/TRBV12-4
J: TRBJ1-1
CDR3: ASRRDLSTPEAF

V: TRBV7-9
J: TRBJ1-1
CDR3: ASSSELRDTEAF

V: TRBV7-8
J: TRBJ2-7
CDR3: ASSLANTRDRGWEEQY

V: TRBV12-3/TRBV12-4
J: TRBJ2-5
CDR3: ASRASGGLGETQY

V: TRBV7-2
J: TRBJ2-5
CDR3: ASSVTGTPKETQY

V: TRBV15
J: TRBJ2-5
CDR3: ATSTERVQETQY

V: TRBV7-2
J: TRBJ1-6
CDR3: ASSRRIGGGSPLH

V: TRBV5-5
J: TRBJ2-7
CDR3: ASSLAKPYEQY

V: TRBV23-1
J: TRBJ1-5
CDR3: ASSQNGDRASNQPQH

V: TRBV5-5
J: TRBJ2-2
CDR3: ASSFGQGVNTGELF

V: TRBV6-5
J: TRBJ2-1
CDR3: ASSYYTRSGGIYNEQF

V: TRBV7-9
J: TRBJ1-2
CDR3: ASTSAQRNYGYT

V: TRBV14
J: TRBJ2-5
CDR3: ASSLSTDLQETQY

V: TRBV7-2
J: TRBJ2-3
CDR3: ASSPGGLGDTQY

V: TRBV19
J: TRBJ1-1
CDR3: ASRASVFTEAF

V: TRBV19
J: TRBJ2-7
CDR3: ASSYRDTTYEQY

V: TRBV11-2
J: TRBJ2-7
CDR3: ASSPGPGSYEQY

V: TRBV6-2/TRBV6-3
J: TRBJ2-5
CDR3: ASTWKETQY

V: TRBV28
J: TRBJ2-1
CDR3: ASSLLGSYNEQF

V: TRBV4-3
J: TRBJ1-2
CDR3: ASSQVGERGYT

V: TRBV2
J: TRBJ2-4
CDR3: ASLVGLGGNIQY

V: TRBV10-3
J: TRBJ2-7
CDR3: AISELEDRIKYEQY

V: TRBV7-9
J: TRBJ1-2
CDR3: ASSLTGYGYT

V: TRBV6-1
J: TRBJ2-7
CDR3: ASSEAPDRAHSQY

V: TRBV7-8
J: TRBJ2-7
CDR3: ASSLAVGRTSGFGDEQY

V: TRBV6-5
J: TRBJ1-5
CDR3: ASSYGQGINQPQH

V: TRBV7-2
J: TRBJ1-5
CDR3: ASSQTAGSNQPQH

V: TRBV6-5
J: TRBJ2-5
CDR3: ASSYSGSRETQY

V: TRBV7-8
J: TRBJ1-2
CDR3: ASSSTGGPTNYGYT